This section outlines one T cell receptor (beta chain) sequence together with its context. Its antigen is as yet unknown. Only in-frame clones appear in the TCRdb table, and some are missing; sequencing was by immunoSEQ multiplex PCR. The sample includes 25,000 to 35,000 clones, 70% to 80% of them seen just once. The entry originates in a study of T cells in narcolepsy. V was cut by 4 bases and J by 6 bases, with 19 bases left in between. Germline CDR1 and CDR2: SGHTA and FQGNSA. CDR3 length: 15 residues. Overall study results and limits: Autoreactive clonotypes reportedly recurred in blood of same and different patients, not controls. Some memory CD4+ repertoires had no autoreactive clone sequences.

The receptor comes from a human donor in good health. The chain combines TRBV7-2 with TRBJ2-7; D unresolved. What was sequenced was memory (CD45RA-) CD4+ T cells from blood. As DNA, the CDR3 is TGTGCCAGCAGCTCCGGCCCGGGTCTGGGTCGCGAGCAGTACTTC. The encoded protein is CASSSGPGLGREQYF.